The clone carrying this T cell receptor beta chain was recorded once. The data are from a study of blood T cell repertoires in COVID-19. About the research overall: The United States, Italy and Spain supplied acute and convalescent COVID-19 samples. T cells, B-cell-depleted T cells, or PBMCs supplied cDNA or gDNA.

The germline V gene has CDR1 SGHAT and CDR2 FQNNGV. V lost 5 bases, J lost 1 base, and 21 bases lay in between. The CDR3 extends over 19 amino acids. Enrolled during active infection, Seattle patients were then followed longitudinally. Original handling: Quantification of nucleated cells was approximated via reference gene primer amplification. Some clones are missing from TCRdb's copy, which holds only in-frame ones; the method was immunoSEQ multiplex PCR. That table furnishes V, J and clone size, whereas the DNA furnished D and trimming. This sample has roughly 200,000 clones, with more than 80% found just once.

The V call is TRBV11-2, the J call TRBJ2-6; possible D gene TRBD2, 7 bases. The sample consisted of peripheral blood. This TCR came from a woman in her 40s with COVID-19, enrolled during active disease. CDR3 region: CASSEGGSGRNSGANVLTF. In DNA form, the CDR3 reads TGTGCCAGCAGCGAGGGGGGGAGCGGCAGGAATTCTGGGGCCAACGTCCTGACTTTC.